The rows below give T cell receptor beta chains drawn from one sample of a study of T cell clones after liver transplantation. The assay was immunoSEQ multiplex PCR, and TCRdb's table has in-frame clones only and misses some. Of tens of thousands of clones in the sample, roughly 80% were seen once. Sequenced here: CD4+ T cells from blood, sampled before liver transplant. These receptor sequences come from a human donor who received a liver transplant. Both conserved end residues are part of each CDR3. D genes are given only for firm matches. Clone size appears in some rows only: once, few, many, or a class for an expanded clone.

CDR3: CASSSTGVNTIYF; DNA: TGTGCCAGCAGTTCGACAGGGGTAAACACCATATATTTT; V: TRBV2; J: TRBJ1-3; size: .; D: TRBD1
CDR3: CASSGSGRITDTQYF; DNA: TGTGCCAGCAGCGGTAGCGGGAGAATTACAGATACGCAGTATTTT; V: TRBV9; J: TRBJ2-3; size: .; D: TRBD2
CDR3: CTSSQERAGTSIGEQFF; DNA: TGCACCAGCAGCCAAGAAAGGGCCGGGACTAGCATCGGTGAGCAGTTCTTC; V: TRBV1; J: TRBJ2-1; size: .; D: .
CDR3: CASRLRGRADTQYF; DNA: TGTGCCAGCAGACTCAGGGGGCGGGCAGATACGCAGTATTTT; V: TRBV28; J: TRBJ2-3; size: .; D: TRBD1
CDR3: CASGPRNTIYF; DNA: TGTGCCAGCGGACCAAGGAACACCATATATTTT; V: TRBV7-2; J: TRBJ1-3; size: .; D: .
CDR3: CASIGLEGHSTDTQYF; DNA: TGTGCCAGCATCGGCTTGGAGGGGCATAGCACAGATACGCAGTATTTT; V: TRBV11-2; J: TRBJ2-3; size: once; D: .
CDR3: CASSSVPDLGRNTIYF; DNA: TGTGCCAGCAGTTCGGTCCCGGACCTAGGTCGAAACACCATATATTTT; V: TRBV6-5; J: TRBJ1-3; size: .; D: .
CDR3: CASSERDRYYGYTF; DNA: TGTGCCAGCAGTGAACGTGACAGATACTATGGCTACACCTTC; V: TRBV6-1; J: TRBJ1-2; size: .; D: .
CDR3: CASSLGQGNGYTF; DNA: TGTGCCAGCAGTTTGGGCCAGGGCAATGGCTACACCTTC; V: TRBV28; J: TRBJ1-2; size: .; D: .
CDR3: CASSQDYSTGELFF; DNA: TGCGCCAGCAGCCAAGATTACAGCACCGGGGAGCTGTTTTTT; V: TRBV4-3; J: TRBJ2-2; size: .; D: .
CDR3: CASSPGTGWAPNTQYF; DNA: TGTGCCAGCAGCCCAGGGACAGGGTGGGCCCCAAATACGCAGTATTTT; V: TRBV7-8; J: TRBJ2-3; size: .; D: TRBD1
CDR3: CATGDSPASEEQYF; DNA: TGCGCCACCGGGGACAGTCCCGCTTCAGAAGAGCAGTACTTC; V: TRBV10-1; J: TRBJ2-7; size: .; D: TRBD1
CDR3: CAIRGTGGTDTQYF; DNA: TGTGCCATCAGGGGGACAGGGGGCACAGATACGCAGTATTTT; V: TRBV10-3; J: TRBJ2-3; size: .; D: TRBD1
CDR3: CASSLPLAYTQYF; DNA: TGTGCCAGCAGCCTACCTTTAGCGTATACGCAGTATTTT; V: TRBV14; J: TRBJ2-3; size: .; D: .
CDR3: CASSEGGGVDREAFF; DNA: TGTGCCAGCAGTGAAGGGGGAGGTGTGGACAGGGAAGCTTTCTTT; V: TRBV6-1; J: TRBJ1-1; size: .; D: TRBD1
CDR3: CAISQEGDEQYF; DNA: TGTGCCATCAGCCAAGAAGGTGACGAGCAGTACTTC; V: TRBV10-3; J: TRBJ2-7; size: .; D: .
CDR3: CASTPSGTGAYEQYF; DNA: TGTGCCAGCACCCCTTCCGGGACAGGGGCCTACGAGCAGTACTTC; V: TRBV11-2; J: TRBJ2-7; size: .; D: TRBD1
CDR3: CASSLGGARTDTQYF; DNA: TGTGCCAGCAGCTTAGGGGGCGCGAGGACAGATACGCAGTATTTT; V: TRBV5-4; J: TRBJ2-3; size: .; D: TRBD1
CDR3: CASSSTSGRAAGELFF; DNA: TGTGCCAGCAGTTCGACTAGCGGGAGGGCGGCCGGGGAGCTGTTTTTT; V: TRBV28; J: TRBJ2-2; size: .; D: TRBD2
CDR3: CASEGLGDRVTDTQYF; DNA: TGTGCCAGTGAAGGTCTTGGAGACAGGGTCACAGATACGCAGTATTTT; V: TRBV25-1; J: TRBJ2-3; size: .; D: TRBD1
CDR3: CASSPPPVGEQFF; DNA: TGTGCCAGCTCACCACCCCCCGTCGGGGAGCAGTTCTTC; V: TRBV18; J: TRBJ2-1; size: .; D: .
CDR3: CASSQDLRTSGVVETQYF; DNA: TGCGCCAGCAGCCAAGATCTCCGGACTAGCGGGGTTGTTGAGACCCAGTACTTC; V: TRBV4-3; J: TRBJ2-5; size: few; D: TRBD2
CDR3: CAWMYRDNIQYF; DNA: TGTGCCTGGATGTACAGGGACAACATTCAGTACTTC; V: TRBV30; J: TRBJ2-4; size: .; D: .